A selection of T cell receptor beta chains follows, all from one sample in a study of radiation and T cells in renal cell carcinoma. Clones were sequenced by immunoSEQ multiplex PCR, and TCRdb holds only the in-frame ones, with some missing. The repertoire has some 150,000 clones, 75% to 90% of them found once; the top ten carry approximately 22%. Sample: blood, taken from a patient whose treatment included radiotherapy and nephrectomy. These receptors all stem from a woman aged 45-65 years with renal cell carcinoma. The CDR3 runs from the conserved cysteine through the conserved F or W.

TRBV10-3	16	TRBJ2-7	CAISERGSGGSYEQYF
TRBV7-2	11	TRBJ2-7	CASSRSYEQYF
TRBV7-2	14	TRBJ1-1	CASSLSGWNTEAFF
TRBV6-5	15	TRBJ2-7	CASSPDQGAVFEQYF
TRBV7-9	12	TRBJ2-7	CASSILTYEQYF
TRBV9	14	TRBJ2-5	CASSVTGAQETQYF
TRBV18	15	TRBJ1-4	CASSLYLTGTEKLFF
TRBV6-1	14	TRBJ2-7	CASSDSGSSYEQYF
TRBV25-1	15	TRBJ2-1	CASSKEATSYNEQFF
TRBV7-2	14	TRBJ2-7	CASSLLTGGYEQYF
TRBV20-1	11	TRBJ1-1	CSARVNTEAFF
TRBV5-1	14	TRBJ2-2	CASSLATEAGELFF
TRBV5-1	15	TRBJ2-6	CASSLAGSGANVLTF
TRBV10-3	15	TRBJ2-1	CAISGGLAGLNEQFF
TRBV6-6	12	TRBJ2-2	CATLRGSGELFF
TRBV7-6	15	TRBJ2-6	CASSPDRAGANVLTF
TRBV19	13	TRBJ2-7	CATSTSFDYEQYF
TRBV6-6	13	TRBJ1-1	CASSYSTSSNAFF
TRBV18	18	TRBJ2-7	CASSPLELQGQTGLEQYF
TRBV6-6	16	TRBJ2-3	CASSTGSQTSTDTQYF
TRBV9	14	TRBJ1-5	CASSARGEGQPQHF
TRBV25-1	11	TRBJ2-7	CASSENYEQYF
TRBV5-4	15	TRBJ2-7	CASSLGQGGTGEQYF
TRBV7-2	15	TRBJ1-5	CASSLEPNSNQPQHF
TRBV19	11	TRBJ2-3	CASSIVDTQYF
TRBV30	16	TRBJ1-3	CAWSPTQGKAGNTIYF
TRBV7-2	14	TRBJ1-6	CASSQDRNNSPLHF
TRBV6-6	13	TRBJ1-2	CASKMGQSYGYTF
TRBV2	13	TRBJ1-5	CASSVQINQPQHF
TRBV18	16	TRBJ1-5	CASSPSGRPHNQPQHF
TRBV5-1	14	TRBJ2-7	CASTRRGGTYEQYF
TRBV19	15	TRBJ2-5	CASSPQDRVTETQYF
TRBV18	16	TRBJ1-4	CASSPIGASTNEKLFF
TRBV7-2	12	TRBJ2-7	CASSTRDPEQYF
TRBV7-2	15	TRBJ2-2	CASHRRQGYTGELFF
TRBV7-2	12	TRBJ1-1	CASRHPNTEAFF
TRBV7-9	15	TRBJ1-5	CASSLDGAGNQPQHF
TRBV6-6	16	TRBJ2-7	CASSYPGAGTGGKQYF
TRBV7-2	16	TRBJ1-5	CASSLVGTGGYQPQHF
TRBV6-1	15	TRBJ2-5	CASRGTTRMPETQYF
TRBV2	13	TRBJ1-1	CASRAGISTEAFF
TRBV9	16	TRBJ2-3	CASSANSGRSTDTQYF
TRBV9	16	TRBJ2-1	CASSVDGPSSYNEQFF
TRBV6-6	13	TRBJ2-7	CASIRQGAYEQYF
TRBV18	16	TRBJ1-3	CASSPRLLGHGNTIYF
TRBV19	14	TRBJ1-2	CASSMGQGSDGYTF